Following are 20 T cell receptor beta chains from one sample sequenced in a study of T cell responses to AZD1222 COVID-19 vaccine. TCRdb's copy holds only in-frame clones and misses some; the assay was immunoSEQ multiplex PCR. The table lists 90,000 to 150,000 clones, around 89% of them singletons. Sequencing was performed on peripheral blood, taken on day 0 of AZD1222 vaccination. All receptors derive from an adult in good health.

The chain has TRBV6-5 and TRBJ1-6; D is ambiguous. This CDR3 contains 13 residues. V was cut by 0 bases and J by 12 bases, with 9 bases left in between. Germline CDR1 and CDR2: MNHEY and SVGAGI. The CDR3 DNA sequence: TGTGCCAGCAGTTACTCGGCCAGACTACCCCTCCACTTT. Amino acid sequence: CASSYSARLPLHF.

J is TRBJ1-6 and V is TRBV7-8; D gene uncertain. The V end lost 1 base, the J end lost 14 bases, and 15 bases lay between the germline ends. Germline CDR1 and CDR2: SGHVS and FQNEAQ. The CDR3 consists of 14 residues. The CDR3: CASSLGDLVAALHF. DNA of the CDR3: TGTGCCAGCAGCTTAGGCGACTTGGTAGCGGCCCTCCACTTT.

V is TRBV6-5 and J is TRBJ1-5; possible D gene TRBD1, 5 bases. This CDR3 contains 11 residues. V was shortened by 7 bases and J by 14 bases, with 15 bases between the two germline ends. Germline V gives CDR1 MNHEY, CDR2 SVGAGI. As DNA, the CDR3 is TGTGCCAGCAACGATCTCAGGGAAGAGCATTTT. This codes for CASNDLREEHF.

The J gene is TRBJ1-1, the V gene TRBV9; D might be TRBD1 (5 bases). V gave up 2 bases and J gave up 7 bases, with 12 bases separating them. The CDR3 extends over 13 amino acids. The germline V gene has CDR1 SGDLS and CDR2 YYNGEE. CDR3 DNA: TGTGCCAGCAGCGTGCAGGGTTCGGGTGAAGCTTTCTTT. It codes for CASSVQGSGEAFF.

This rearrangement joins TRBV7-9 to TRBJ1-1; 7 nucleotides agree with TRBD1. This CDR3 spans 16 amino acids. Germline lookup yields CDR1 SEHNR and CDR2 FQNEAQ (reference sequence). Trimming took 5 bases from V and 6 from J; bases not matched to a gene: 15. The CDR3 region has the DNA TGTGCCAGCAGCCCTCCTTCGGCAGGGGGTATCTCTGAAGCTTTCTTT. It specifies CASSPPSAGGISEAFF.

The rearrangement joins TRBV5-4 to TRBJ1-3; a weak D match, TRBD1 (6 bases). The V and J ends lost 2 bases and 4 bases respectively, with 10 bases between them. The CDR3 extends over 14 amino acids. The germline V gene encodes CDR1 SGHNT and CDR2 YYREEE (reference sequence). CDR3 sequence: CASSFGGTGNTIYF. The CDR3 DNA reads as TGTGCCAGCAGCTTTGGGGGCACGGGAAACACCATATATTTT.

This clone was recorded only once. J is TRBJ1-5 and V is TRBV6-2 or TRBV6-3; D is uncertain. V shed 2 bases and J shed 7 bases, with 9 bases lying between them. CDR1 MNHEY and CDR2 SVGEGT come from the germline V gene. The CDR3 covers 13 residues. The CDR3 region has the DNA TGTGCCAGCAGTTACGACCCTGGCCAGCCCCAGCATTTT. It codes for CASSYDPGQPQHF.

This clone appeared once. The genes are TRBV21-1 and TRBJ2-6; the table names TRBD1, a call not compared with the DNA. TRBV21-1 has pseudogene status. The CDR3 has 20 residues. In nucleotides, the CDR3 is TGTGCCAGCAGCAATCGCTCCGGGACAGGGGCCAACTCTGGGGCCAACGTCCTGACTTTC. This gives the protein CASSNRSGTGANSGANVLTF.

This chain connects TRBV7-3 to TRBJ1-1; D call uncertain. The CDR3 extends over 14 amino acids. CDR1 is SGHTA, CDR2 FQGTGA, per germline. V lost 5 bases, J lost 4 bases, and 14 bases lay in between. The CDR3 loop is CASSPGGWSTEAFF. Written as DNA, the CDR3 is TGTGCCAGCAGCCCAGGAGGGTGGAGCACTGAAGCTTTCTTT.

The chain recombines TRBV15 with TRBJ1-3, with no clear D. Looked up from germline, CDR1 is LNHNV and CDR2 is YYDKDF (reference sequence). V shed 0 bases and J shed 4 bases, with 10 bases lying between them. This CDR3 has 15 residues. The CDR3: CATSRDTDAGNTIYF. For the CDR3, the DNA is TGTGCCACCAGCAGAGACACAGATGCCGGAAACACCATATATTTT.

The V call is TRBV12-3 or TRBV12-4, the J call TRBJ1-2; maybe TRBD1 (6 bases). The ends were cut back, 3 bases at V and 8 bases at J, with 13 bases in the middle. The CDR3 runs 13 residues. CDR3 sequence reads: CASSFSRGSGYTF. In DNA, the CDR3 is TGTGCCAGCAGTTTTAGCAGGGGAAGCGGCTACACCTTC.

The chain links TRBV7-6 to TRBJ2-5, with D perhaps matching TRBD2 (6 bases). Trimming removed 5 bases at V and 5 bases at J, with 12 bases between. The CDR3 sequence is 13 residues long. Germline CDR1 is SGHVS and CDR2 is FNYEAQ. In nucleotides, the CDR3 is TGTGCCAGCAGCCCGGACTACCCGGAGACCCAGTACTTC. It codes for CASSPDYPETQYF.

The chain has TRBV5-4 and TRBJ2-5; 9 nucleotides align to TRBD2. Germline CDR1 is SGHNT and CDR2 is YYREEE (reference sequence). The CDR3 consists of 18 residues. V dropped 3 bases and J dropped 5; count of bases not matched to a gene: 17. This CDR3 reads CASSSLGGGGAVGETQYF. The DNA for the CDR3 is TGTGCCAGCAGCTCCCTGGGTGGCGGGGGGGCCGTGGGCGAGACCCAGTACTTC.

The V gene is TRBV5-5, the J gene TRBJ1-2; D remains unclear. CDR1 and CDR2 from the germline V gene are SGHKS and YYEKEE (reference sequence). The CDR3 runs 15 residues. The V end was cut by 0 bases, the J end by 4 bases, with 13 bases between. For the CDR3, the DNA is TGTGCCAGCAGCTTGGTGTCCTTCGCTATCTATGGCTACACCTTC. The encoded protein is CASSLVSFAIYGYTF.

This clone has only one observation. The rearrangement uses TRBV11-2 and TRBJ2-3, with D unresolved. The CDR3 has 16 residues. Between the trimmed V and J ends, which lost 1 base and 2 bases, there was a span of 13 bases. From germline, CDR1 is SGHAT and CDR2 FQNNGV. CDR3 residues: CASSLGADSTTDTQYF. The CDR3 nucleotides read TGTGCCAGCAGCTTAGGAGCAGACTCGACCACAGATACGCAGTATTTT.

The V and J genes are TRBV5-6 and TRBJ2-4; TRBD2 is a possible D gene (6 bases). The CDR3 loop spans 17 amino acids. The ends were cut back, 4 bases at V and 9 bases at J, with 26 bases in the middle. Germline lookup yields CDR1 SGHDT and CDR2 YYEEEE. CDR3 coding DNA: TGTGCCAGCAGCCCCTATGGTACGGGACTCGGGTCGGGCATTCAGTACTTC. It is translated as CASSPYGTGLGSGIQYF.

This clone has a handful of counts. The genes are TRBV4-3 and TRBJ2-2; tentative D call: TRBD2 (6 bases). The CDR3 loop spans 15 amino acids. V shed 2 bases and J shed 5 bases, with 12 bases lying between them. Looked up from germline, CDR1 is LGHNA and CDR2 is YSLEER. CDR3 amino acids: CASSQNWGRTGELFF. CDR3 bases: TGCGCCAGCAGCCAAAATTGGGGGAGGACCGGGGAGCTGTTTTTT.

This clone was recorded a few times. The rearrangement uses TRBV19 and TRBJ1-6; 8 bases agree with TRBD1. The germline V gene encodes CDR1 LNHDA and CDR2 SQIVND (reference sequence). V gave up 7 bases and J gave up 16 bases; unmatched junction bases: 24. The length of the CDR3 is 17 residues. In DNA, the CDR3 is TGTGCCAGTAAAACAAACACTCTCTCGGACAGGGCGAGGAAGCTCCACTTT. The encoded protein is CASKTNTLSDRARKLHF.

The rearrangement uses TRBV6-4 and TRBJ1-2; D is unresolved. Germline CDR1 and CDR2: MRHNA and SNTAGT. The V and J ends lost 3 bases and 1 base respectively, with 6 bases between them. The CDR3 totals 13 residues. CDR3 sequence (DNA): TGTGCCAGCAGTGAGGGGTTTAACTATGGCTACACCTTC. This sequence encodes CASSEGFNYGYTF.

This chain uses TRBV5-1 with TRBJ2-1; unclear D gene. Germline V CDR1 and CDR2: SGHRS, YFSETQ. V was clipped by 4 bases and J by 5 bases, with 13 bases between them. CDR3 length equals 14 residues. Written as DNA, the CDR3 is TGCGCCAGCAGCCGTATCGGAGAAAACAATGAGCAGTTCTTC. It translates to CASSRIGENNEQFF.